This T cell receptor beta chain was documented in a study of blood T cell repertoires in COVID-19. The repertoire was sequenced with immunoSEQ multiplex PCR; TCRdb's copy has only in-frame clones and lacks some. The sample lists tens of thousands of clones; over 80% were seen once. After removal of 6 bases from V and 6 bases from J, the junction contained 5 bases not matched to a gene. Germline lookup yields CDR1 SGHVS and CDR2 FQNEAQ. The CDR3 consists of 15 residues. Material: peripheral blood. This clonotype originated in a human donor in a cohort sampled during active COVID-19. V usage is TRBV7-8 and J usage is TRBJ1-6; TRBD1 agrees at 10 bases. CDR3 protein: CASRSDRGPNSPLHF. The CDR3 nucleotides are TGTGCCAGCAGAAGTGACAGGGGGCCTAATTCACCCCTCCACTTT.